The sequence of this T cell receptor beta chain was determined in a study of blood T cell repertoires in COVID-19 (dated by TCRdb to the early 2020s). At the level of the whole study: Samples from collaborators originated in the United States, Italy and Spain and spanned both the acute and convalescent phases of COVID-19. The material from the prospective study consisted of cDNA or gDNA derived from T cells, B-cell-depleted T cells, or PBMCs. Subjects who had been exposed to COVID-19, were actively infected with it, or had recovered from it provided the deeply sampled blood TCRbeta repertoires that made up the dataset. The repertoires were made available in a free public database intended to serve as a resource for research on the immune response to SARS-CoV-2. The samples were drawn from the first 160 participants of the ongoing ImmuneRACE study and from 950 to 1,500 subjects provided by 6 global collaborators. Nearly every sample came with metadata listing a de-identified subject ID, COVID-19 status, age in years and sex. HLA class I and class II types, where available, came from metadata supplied by the sample provider rather than from assay-based typing. The research as a whole found: The amount of clinical and demographic metadata varied by source and participant and was provided uncurated.

Of note for this clone: Its antigen has not been determined. No base-level quality is on record; no much larger clone is a single base apart.

Each collaborating institution followed its own protocols to collect whole blood in K2EDTA tubes. Collaborator samples were shipped for TCRbeta analysis as frozen whole blood, isolated PBMCs, or DNA extracted from either sample type. TCRbeta CDR3 regions were amplified from genomic DNA using the immunoSEQ Assay, a bias-controlled multiplex PCR. Turning to the authors' computational methods: The number of nucleated cells in each sample was estimated by amplification of reference gene primers within the assay. To quantify the absolute abundance of each unique TCRbeta CDR3 rearrangement, sequence reads were collapsed and filtered. For each sample, productive Simpson clonality was calculated as the square root of Simpson's diversity index across productive rearrangements. TCRdb's version of the immuneACCESS table is confined to in-frame rearrangements and falls short of the full clone set. An unresolved V gene accounts for under half of the shortfall where checked; the remainder is of unknown origin. Clone size and V and J calls were adopted from that table, with D and trimming inferred from the DNA. Across this sample there are some 130,000 clones, with approximately 88% seen only once. The top ten clones comprise approximately 10% of the sample.

The germline V gene provides CDR1 LGHNA and CDR2 YNFKEQ. V gives up 5 bases and J gives up 9 bases, and the segment between their germline ends measures 11 bases. Taken from cysteine to phenylalanine, the CDR3 has 13 residues. Just CDR3 DNA is preserved here, 39 bases in frame from base 1. The sequence was obtained from a man in his forties or fifties with acute or convalescent COVID-19. This chain joins TRBV4-2 to TRBJ1-6, with the D gene call left open. The sequencing sample was made of peripheral blood. The base sequence is TGTGCCAGCAGCACCCGTCTCAGTTCACCCCTCCACTTT. It is translated as CASSTRLSSPLHF.